This entry lists 22 T cell receptor beta chains sequenced from one sample in a study of CD8+ T cells in alopecia areata. Sequencing relied on a cDNA template that was reverse transcribed from extracted RNA. Method: immunoSEQ multiplex PCR; TCRdb's copy keeps in-frame clones and lacks some. The sample has about 270,000 clones, none seen only once; the top ten hold more than 0.95%. A panel of CD4, CD8alpha, NKG2D, NKG2ACE and other markers served to sort pooled cutaneous lymph node cells. Sample: CD4+ T cells sorted from a lymph node. All receptors derive from a C3H/HeJ mouse with alopecia areata. This strain's MHC haplotype is H2-k.

About this clone itself: Here the gene names and germline are mouse. Read sequence stops 4 residues before the CDR3 end, and the germline J gene provides the missing end. The chain has TRBV1 and TRBJ2-2; 10 bases agree with TRBD2. This CDR3 is built from 15 residues. Germline V lookup: CDR1 NSQYPW, CDR2 LRSPGD (reference sequence). V dropped 6 bases and J dropped 6; count of bases not matched to a gene: 7. The CDR3 DNA, read in part, is TGCACCTGCAGAACCGGGACTGGGGACCCCGGG. Translation: CTCRTGTGDPG. The CDR3, in full, reads CTCRTGTGDPGQLYF.

This clone was detected only a few times. Genes and germline come from the mouse. The CDR3 goes on 4 residues after the read ends, and that part is filled in from the germline J gene. This chain links TRBV19 with TRBJ2-3; 8 bases fit TRBD2. This CDR3 is 16 amino acids long. V lost 2 bases and J lost 0; bases outside the gene matches: 5. From germline, CDR1 is FNHDT and CDR2 SITEND (reference sequence). The CDR3 loop reads CASSIGGATSAETLYF. The covered CDR3 bases are TGTGCCAGCAGTATCGGGGGGGCCACTAGTGCAGAA.

Comment on this clone: Gene names are the mouse ones. Read coverage stops 4 residues before the CDR3 terminus; the germline J gene supplies the remainder. The V gene is TRBV13-2, the J gene TRBJ2-7; 8 bases agree with TRBD2. Germline V gene data show CDR1 as NNHNN and CDR2 as SYGAGS (reference sequence). The CDR3 is made up of 14 amino acids. The sequenced part of the CDR3 DNA is TGTGCCAGCGGTGATGCACTGGGGGATTAT. Encoded protein: CASGDALGDY. The whole CDR3 region reads CASGDALGDYEQYF.

This clone showed up just a few times. Mouse germline and gene names are used. The read gets to within 4 residues of the CDR3 end, and the germline J gene fills in the rest. This same CDR3 is encoded by further DNA sequences in the sample. The chain recombines TRBV13-1 with TRBJ2-1, with TRBD1 matching over 10 bases. V was clipped by 3 bases and J by 1 base; unmatched bases: 1. From germline, CDR1 is NSHNY and CDR2 SYGAGN. The CDR3 contains 15 residues. CDR3 sequence: CASSVDRGNYAEQFF. CDR3 DNA (partial): TGTGCCAGCAGTGTGGACAGGGGGAACTATGCT.

This clone was detected only a few times. Gene labels here are mouse ones. The read terminates 4 residues before the CDR3 end, so the remaining end is supplied by the germline J gene. The rearrangement links TRBV1 to TRBJ2-3, with 9 bases lining up with TRBD2. Germline CDR1 and CDR2: NSQYPW and LRSPGD (reference sequence). The CDR3 contains 17 residues. Trimming took 2 bases from V and 0 from J; bases not matched to a gene: 6. This chain's CDR3 is CTCSARAWGGSAETLYF. Incomplete CDR3 DNA: TGCACCTGCAGTGCAAGGGCCTGGGGGGGGAGTGCAGAA.

The table lists this clone with a few counts. Germline and genes: mouse. The sequenced fragment ends 4 residues before the CDR3 boundary, so the rest is inferred from the germline J gene. This sample includes further DNA sequences coding for the same CDR3. The chain is built from TRBV19 and TRBJ2-5; TRBD1 might be the D (5 bases). The CDR3 loop spans 11 amino acids. Germline V gives CDR1 FNHDT, CDR2 SITEND (reference sequence). The CDR3 bases that were read are TGTGCCAGCAGTCGACAGGAC. It specifies CASSRQD. The entire CDR3 reads CASSRQDTQYF. Drawing the rest from reference TRBV19 and TRBJ2-5, the complete variable domain is GGIITQTPKFLIGQEGQKLTLKCQQNFNHDTMYWYRQDSGKGLRLIYYSITENDLQKGDLSEGYDASREKKSSFSLTVTSAQKNEMAVFLCASSRQDTQYFGPGTRLLVL.

As concerns this clone: Mouse gene names apply. The DNA ends 4 residues before the CDR3 does, and the rest of the CDR3 is filled in from the germline J gene. The identical CDR3 is also encoded by other nucleotide sequences in the sample. V usage is TRBV1 and J usage is TRBJ2-7; unclear D gene. This CDR3 has 13 amino acids. Per the germline V gene, CDR1 is NSQYPW and CDR2 is LRSPGD (reference sequence). V lost 3 bases and J 0 bases, leaving 6 bases between the germline ends. CDR3: CTCSASSSYEQYF. CDR3 DNA (partial): TGCACCTGCAGTGCCAGTTCCTCCTAT.

This clone was counted between two and nine times. Gene and germline names: mouse. The CDR3 end is not reached by the read, which stops 4 residues before it; the germline J gene fills it in. This chain connects TRBV1 to TRBJ2-4, with D possibly TRBD1 on 6 matching bases. The CDR3 runs to 16 residues. Trimming removed 0 bases from V and 3 bases from J, with 13 bases in between. The germline V gene encodes CDR1 NSQYPW and CDR2 LRSPGD (reference sequence). CDR3 residues: CTCSADGLGGQNTLYF. The CDR3 DNA, read in part, is TGCACCTGCAGTGCAGATGGACTAGGGGGACAAAAC.

Comments on this clone: Each gene name is a mouse one. The sequenced part of the CDR3 DNA is TGTGCCAGCAACGGACAGGGGATTAGTGCAGAA. This translates into CASNGQGISAE. The CDR3 in its entirety is CASNGQGISAETLYF. The V call is TRBV13-3, the J call TRBJ2-3; TRBD1 matches 9 bases. The CDR3 end lies 4 residues beyond the end of the read and is filled in from the germline J gene. V lost 6 bases, J lost 0 bases, and 5 bases stayed unmatched. Germline V gene data show CDR1 as NNHDY and CDR2 as SYVADS. The CDR3 is made up of 15 amino acids.

Regarding this clone: Mouse gene names apply. Read data end 4 residues before the CDR3 end; the end is taken from the germline J gene. The sample holds other DNA sequences that translate to the same CDR3. The chain carries TRBV13-1 and TRBJ1-1, with D perhaps TRBD1 (5 bases). Per the germline V gene, CDR1 is NSHNY and CDR2 is SYGAGN. The V end was cut by 3 bases, the J end by 4 bases, with 10 bases between. The CDR3 is 13 residues long. The CDR3 sequence is CASSVQGATEVFF. The part of the CDR3 DNA that was read is TGTGCCAGCAGTGTCCAGGGAGCCACA.

Many counts were recorded for this clone. Gene names are the mouse ones. The CDR3 is cut off 4 residues early in the read; its end comes from the germline J gene. This chain connects TRBV12-1 to TRBJ2-1; maybe TRBD1 (5 bases). The CDR3 covers 12 residues. Trimming shortened V by 2 bases and J by 5 bases, and 6 bases separated the two germline ends. CDR1 SGHSN and CDR2 HYEKVE come from the germline V gene. The CDR3 DNA, read in part, is TGTGCCAGCTCTCCAGGGAATGCT. Its protein product is CASSPGNA. The whole CDR3 sequence reads CASSPGNAEQFF. Supplemented by reference TRBV12-1 and TRBJ2-1, the full variable domain reads DSGVVQSPRHIIKEKGGRSVLTCIPISGHSNVVWYQQTLGKELKFLIQHYEKVERDKGFLPSRFSVQQFDDYHSEMNMSALELEDSAMYFCASSPGNAEQFFGPGTRLTVL.

This clone was seen more than once but under ten times. The gene names here belong to mouse. The CDR3 DNA, read in part, is TGTGCCAGCAGCCAGACAGGGAATAATTCGCCC. Amino acids: CASSQTGNNSP. The whole CDR3 region reads CASSQTGNNSPLYF. V and J are TRBV13-3 and TRBJ1-6; TRBD1 agrees at 7 bases. The observed sequence ends 3 residues before the CDR3 terminus, with the missing tail filled in from the germline J gene. TRBJ1-6 is noted as an ORF with a role that remains uncertain. The CDR3 loop spans 14 amino acids. V shed 5 bases, J shed 5 bases, and the junction held 4 bases outside the gene matches. Germline assignment: CDR1 NNHDY and CDR2 SYVADS.

In the case of this clone: Gene and germline names: mouse. The read ends 4 residues before the CDR3 terminus; that terminus is restored from the germline J gene. V gene TRBV1 combines with J gene TRBJ2-1, with 10 bases matching TRBD2. Germline assignment: CDR1 NSQYPW and CDR2 LRSPGD (reference sequence). The CDR3 extends over 13 amino acids. The covered CDR3 bases are TGCACCTGCAAACCGGGACTGGGGTCT. The encoded protein is CTCKPGLGS. The CDR3, in full, reads CTCKPGLGSEQFF.

As concerns this clone: Genes and germline are mouse. Read coverage stops 4 residues before the CDR3 terminus; the germline J gene supplies the remainder. The chain carries TRBV17 and TRBJ1-1; D is perhaps TRBD1 (6 bases). CDR1 and CDR2 (germline): MNHDT, YYDKIL. The CDR3 is 12 amino acids. The V end lost 4 bases, the J end lost 3 bases, and 6 bases lay between the germline ends. CDR3 sequence: CASSTGDTEVFF. The CDR3 bases that were read are TGTGCTAGCAGTACAGGGGACACA.

Turning to this clone: Gene names follow the mouse nomenclature. The CDR3 is cut off 4 residues early in the read; its end comes from the germline J gene. The J gene is TRBJ2-5, the V gene TRBV13-3, with a tentative D call TRBD1 (6 bases). The CDR3 is made up of 14 amino acids. The V end lost 2 bases, the J end lost 3 bases, and 10 bases lay between the germline ends. CDR1 and CDR2 (germline): NNHDY, SYVADS. CDR3 residues: CASSEAGQQDTQYF. The CDR3 bases that were read are TGTGCCAGCAGTGAAGCGGGACAACAAGAC.

This clone was picked up a small number of times. These gene names are mouse names. The read gets to within 4 residues of the CDR3 end, and the germline J gene fills in the rest. This same CDR3 is encoded by further DNA sequences in the sample. The chain joins TRBV13-1 to TRBJ2-4; tentative D call: TRBD2 (5 bases). The length of the CDR3 is 15 residues. Germline CDR1 reads NSHNY; CDR2 reads SYGAGN. Trimming shortened V by 0 bases and J by 0 bases, and 8 bases separated the two germline ends. The CDR3 is CASSDAWGSQNTLYF. The CDR3 DNA, read in part, is TGTGCCAGCAGTGATGCTTGGGGAAGTCAAAAC.

Comment on this clone: The genes and germline here are from mouse. The read finishes 4 residues shy of the CDR3 end, and the germline J gene is used to complete it. The same CDR3 also results from other DNA sequences found in this sample. The chain carries TRBV5 and TRBJ2-5, with D perhaps TRBD1 (6 bases). Germline loops: CDR1 LGHNA, CDR2 YNLKQL (reference sequence). V was clipped by 2 bases and J by 2 bases, with 8 bases between them. This CDR3 is 14 amino acids long. CDR3 sequence: CASSQTGFQDTQYF. CDR3 DNA, as far as it was read: TGTGCCAGCAGCCAAACAGGGTTCCAAGAC.

This clone has a handful of counts. Gene names denote mouse genes. The missing CDR3 end, 4 residues past where the read stops, is filled in from the germline J gene. Additional DNA sequences in this sample encode the identical CDR3. The chain employs TRBV13-1 and TRBJ1-1; D gene uncertain. The germline V and J ends were trimmed by 0 bases and 0 bases, with 9 bases remaining between them. Germline-derived CDR1 and CDR2 are NSHNY and SYGAGN. The CDR3 loop spans 15 amino acids. The CDR3 here is CASSDATDANTEVFF. The part of the CDR3 DNA that was read is TGTGCCAGCAGTGATGCCACAGATGCAAACACA.

This clone was counted between two and nine times. Gene and germline names: mouse. The CDR3 end lies 4 residues beyond the end of the read and is filled in from the germline J gene. The chain links TRBV13-3 to TRBJ2-1, with TRBD2 identical over 9 bases. With V trimmed by 7 bases and J by 0 bases, 2 bases remained unmatched. The CDR3 is made up of 14 amino acids. CDR1 is NNHDY and CDR2 is SYVADS in the germline V gene. CDR3 sequence reads: CASRLGDNYAEQFF. The part of the CDR3 DNA that was read is TGTGCCAGCCGACTGGGGGATAACTATGCT.

This clone was counted a few times. The gene symbols are mouse symbols. The read gets to within 4 residues of the CDR3 end, and the germline J gene fills in the rest. This chain links TRBV31 with TRBJ2-2; a possible D gene is TRBD1 (6 bases). V lost 5 bases and J lost 1, with 8 bases in between. Germline lookup yields CDR1 GKSSPN and CDR2 SITVG. The CDR3 has 13 amino acids. Incomplete CDR3 DNA: TGTGCCTGGCACAGGGAAAACACCGGG. It specifies CAWHRENTG. The entire CDR3 protein is CAWHRENTGQLYF.

Remarks on this clone: Gene names and germline refer to mouse. The read ends 4 residues before the CDR3 terminus; that terminus is restored from the germline J gene. The chain combines TRBV13-1 with TRBJ2-1; 10 bases match TRBD1. Germline CDR1 and CDR2: NSHNY and SYGAGN. There are 14 residues in the CDR3. V dropped 5 bases and J dropped 5; count of bases not matched to a gene: 4. CDR3 DNA, as far as it was read: TGTGCCAGCAGGGGACAGGGGTGGGATGCT. It specifies CASRGQGWDA. The full CDR3 protein reads CASRGQGWDAEQFF.

In its sample, this clone was seen a few times. Gene names are mouse gene names. The DNA ends 4 residues before the CDR3 does, and the rest of the CDR3 is filled in from the germline J gene. The sample has other DNA sequences that encode this CDR3 too. This chain uses TRBV13-2 with TRBJ2-7, with a weak D call TRBD1 (6 bases). CDR1 NNHNN and CDR2 SYGAGS come from the germline V gene (reference sequence). This CDR3 spans 12 amino acids. The CDR3 here is CASGDHRDEQYF. The CDR3 bases that were read are TGTGCCAGCGGTGACCACAGGGAT.